The sequence of this T cell receptor (beta chain) was determined in a study of blood T cell repertoires in COVID-19. Overall study context: The origin of the acute and convalescent COVID-19 samples was the United States, Italy and Spain.

Clones were read by immunoSEQ multiplex PCR, and TCRdb kept only the in-frame ones, dropping some. The sample includes about 370,000 clones, 91% seen only once; the top ten take roughly 0.86%. The CDR3 spans 15 residues. The chain is built from TRBV1 and TRBJ1-1; TRBD1, the D gene given by the table, was not confirmed from the DNA. TRBV1 is a recognized pseudogene. This clonotype was sampled from a woman aged 35 to 49 who had been exposed to COVID-19. The sequenced sample was PBMCs or T cells enriched from blood (not recorded which). CDR3 protein: CTSSQEFPENTEAFF. CDR3 nucleotides: TGCACCAGCAGCCAAGAATTCCCAGAGAACACTGAAGCTTTCTTT.